This paragraph covers one T cell receptor beta chain sequence. No antigen is known for it. The germline V and J ends were trimmed by 5 bases and 7 bases, with 8 bases remaining between them. This CDR3 spans 12 amino acids. CDR1 and CDR2 (germline): SEHNR, FQNEAQ (reference sequence). Primers: 60 Vbeta forward and 13 Jbeta reverse. Using immunoSEQ multiplex PCR, the repertoire was profiled, and TCRdb retains in-frame clones only, with some absent. The sample gives around 140,000 clones, around 80% of which show up once; over 2.5% is in the top ten. This specimen belongs to a study of cytomegalovirus exposure and HLA in healthy donors. Points from the study as a whole: Clonal expansion, a later analysis showed, was greater in HLA-associated TCR beta chains than in equally common others.

Sequencing was performed on PBMCs. J is TRBJ1-4 and V is TRBV7-9; the D is unclear. The sequence was obtained from a female donor in good health and CMV-seronegative. CDR3: CASSPPGEKLFF. The CDR3 DNA reads as TGTGCCAGCAGCCCCCCCGGTGAAAAACTGTTTTTT.